The subject of this entry is one T cell receptor (beta chain). Measured with immunoSEQ multiplex PCR; TCRdb has only the in-frame clones, and not every one. This repertoire shows 150,000 to 200,000 clones, around 80% found once; its top ten account for 22%. The sample originates from a study of blood T cell repertoires in COVID-19. J gave up 7 bases and V 0 bases, and 3 bases lay outside the gene matches. Germline CDR1 SGDLS, CDR2 YYNGEE. The CDR3 has 13 residues. This chain links TRBV9 with TRBJ2-5; TRBD2 aligns across 7 bases. This sequence originates from an elderly woman with acute or convalescent COVID-19. Material for sequencing was peripheral blood. CDR3: CASSVVTGGTQYF. In DNA, the CDR3 is TGTGCCAGCAGCGTAGTGACGGGGGGGACCCAGTACTTC.